This T cell receptor (beta chain) was sequenced in a study of cytomegalovirus exposure and HLA in healthy donors. General observations from the study: While the bulk of TCR sequences proved rare, some public TCRs turned up in many donors. Investigators reported approximately 170 TCR beta chains as tied to cytomegalovirus. Through in vitro validation, a few CMV-associated chains were shown to be specific for CMV antigens.

Concerning this clone: Its antigen is unknown.

The data were produced by immunoSEQ multiplex PCR, yet TCRdb's version contains in-frame clones alone and is incomplete. The table shows about 170,000 clones, with around nine tenths occurring only once. The donors were part of the validation cohort of 120 subjects. That cohort was separate from the first cohort, which comprised 500 to 700 subjects. Trimming cost V 4 bases and J 4 bases; bases outside gene matches: 6. This CDR3 spans 13 amino acids. Per the germline V gene, CDR1 is SQVTM and CDR2 is ANQGSEA. Material: PBMCs. The rearrangement uses TRBV29-1 and TRBJ2-5, with 7 bases lining up with TRBD1. This receptor was obtained from a woman younger than 30 in good health and CMV-seronegative. The chain's CDR3 is CSVGDRLPETQYF. The DNA for the CDR3 is TGCAGCGTTGGGGACAGACTTCCAGAGACCCAGTACTTC.